This T cell receptor beta chain came from a study of blood T cell repertoires in COVID-19. Overall study context: Sites in the United States, Italy and Spain provided acute and convalescent COVID-19 samples. Sources were T cells, B-cell-depleted T cells, or PBMCs; the material itself was cDNA or gDNA.

Methods used by the authors: Reference gene primer amplification gave nucleated cell count estimates. TCRdb keeps only in-frame clones here, not all; method: immunoSEQ multiplex PCR. V and J calls and clone size are copied from that table; D and trimming were computed from the DNA. The table records roughly 250,000 clones, approximately 78% of them present only once. This CDR3 comprises 15 residues. The J segment lost 7 bases and the V segment lost 5 bases, leaving 10 bases of the junction unmatched. Germline V CDR1 and CDR2: MNHEY, SMNVEV (reference sequence). This receptor was identified in a woman in her sixties with active or convalescent COVID-19. The V call is TRBV27, the J call TRBJ2-1, with 8 bases lining up with TRBD1. What was sequenced was peripheral blood. The DNA for the CDR3 is TGTGCCAGCAGTCCCGGACAGGGCCGACTTAATGAGCAGTTCTTC. It specifies CASSPGQGRLNEQFF.